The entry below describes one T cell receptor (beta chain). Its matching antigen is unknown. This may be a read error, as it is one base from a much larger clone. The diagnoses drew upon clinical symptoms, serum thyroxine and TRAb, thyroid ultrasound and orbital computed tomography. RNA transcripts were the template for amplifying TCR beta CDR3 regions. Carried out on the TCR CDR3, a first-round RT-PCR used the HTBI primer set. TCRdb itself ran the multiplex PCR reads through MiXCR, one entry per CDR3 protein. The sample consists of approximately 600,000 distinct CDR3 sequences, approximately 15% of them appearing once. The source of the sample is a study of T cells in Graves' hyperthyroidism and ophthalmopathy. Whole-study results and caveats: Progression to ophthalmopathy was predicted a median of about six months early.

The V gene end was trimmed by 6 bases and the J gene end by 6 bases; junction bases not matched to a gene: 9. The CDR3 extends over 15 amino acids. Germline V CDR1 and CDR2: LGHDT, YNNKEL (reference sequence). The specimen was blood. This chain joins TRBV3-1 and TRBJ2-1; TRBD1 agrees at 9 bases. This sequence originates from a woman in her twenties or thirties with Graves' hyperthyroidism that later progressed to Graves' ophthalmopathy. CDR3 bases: TGTGCCAGCAGTCCCGGGACAGGGACCTTCAATGAGCAGTTCTTC. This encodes CASSPGTGTFNEQFF.